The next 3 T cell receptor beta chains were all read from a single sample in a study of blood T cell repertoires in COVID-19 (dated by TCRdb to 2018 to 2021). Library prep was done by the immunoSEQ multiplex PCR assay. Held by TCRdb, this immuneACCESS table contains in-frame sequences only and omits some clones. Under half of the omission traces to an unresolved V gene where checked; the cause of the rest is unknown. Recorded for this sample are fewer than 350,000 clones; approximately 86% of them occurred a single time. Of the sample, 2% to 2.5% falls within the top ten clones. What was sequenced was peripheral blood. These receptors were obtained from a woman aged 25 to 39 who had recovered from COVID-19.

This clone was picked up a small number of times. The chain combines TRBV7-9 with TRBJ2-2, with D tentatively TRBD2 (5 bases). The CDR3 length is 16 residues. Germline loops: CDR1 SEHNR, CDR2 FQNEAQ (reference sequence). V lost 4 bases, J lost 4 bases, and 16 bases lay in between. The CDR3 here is CASSSDRILGTGELFF. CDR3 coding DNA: TGTGCCAGCAGCTCCGATCGGATACTAGGCACCGGGGAGCTGTTTTTT.

The CDR3, as DNA: TGTGCCAGCAGCCAAGATATAACCGGGGAGCTGTTTTTT. This codes for CASSQDITGELFF. J is TRBJ2-2 and V is TRBV3-1 (or the pseudogene TRBV3-2); unclear D gene. V was pared by 0 bases and J by 5 bases, with 4 bases between. Germline CDR1 and CDR2: LGHDT and YNNKEL (reference sequence). The CDR3 runs to 13 residues.

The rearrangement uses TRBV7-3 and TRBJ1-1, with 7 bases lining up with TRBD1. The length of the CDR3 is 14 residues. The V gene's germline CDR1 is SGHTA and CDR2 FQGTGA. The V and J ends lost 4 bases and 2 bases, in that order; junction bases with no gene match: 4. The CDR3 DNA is TGTGCCAGCAGCTCCGGGACAGCTAACACTGAAGCTTTCTTT. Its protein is CASSSGTANTEAFF.